A single sample is the source of the 14 T cell receptor beta chains below, sequenced in a study of neurological immune-mediated disorders. Each CDR3 protein is one row after TCRdb ran MiXCR on the 5' RACE reads. The sample consists of about 58,000 distinct CDR3 sequences, 2% to 2.5% of them appearing once. What was sequenced was PBMCs. The source is a man aged 50-60 years with multiple sclerosis.

This clonotype showed up many times. The V call is TRBV18, the J call TRBJ2-5; 7 positions match TRBD1. Germline trimming cut 4 bases from V and 1 base from J; bases unmatched to any gene: 3. Germline lookup yields CDR1 KGHSH and CDR2 LQKENI. The CDR3 is 14 residues long. CDR3 nucleotide sequence: TGTGCCAGCTCACTACGGGACAGCCAAGAGACCCAGTACTTC. Encoded protein: CASSLRDSQETQYF.

This clonotype was found many times. V usage is TRBV20-1 and J usage is TRBJ2-7, with TRBD1 identical over 7 bases. The germline V gene has CDR1 DFQATT and CDR2 SNEGSKA (reference sequence). Losses at the gene ends were 6 bases for V and 5 bases for J; bases not matched to a gene: 13. The CDR3 is made up of 14 amino acids. The CDR3 loop reads CSAQQGFTFNEQYF. The CDR3 DNA is TGCAGTGCACAACAGGGGTTCACCTTCAACGAGCAGTACTTC.

This clonotype was counted many times. The CDR3 nucleotides read TGCAGTGCTCGGGCTGACCTAGCTTCTGGAAACACCATATATTTT. It codes for CSARADLASGNTIYF. The chain couples TRBV20-1 to TRBJ1-3, with no clear D. The V gene's germline CDR1 is DFQATT and CDR2 SNEGSKA (reference sequence). Deletions cut 5 bases from V and 1 base from J, with 15 bases between. CDR3 size: 15 residues.

This clonotype was seen ten or more times. V is TRBV12-3 or TRBV12-4 and J is TRBJ2-5; D is possibly TRBD2 (5 bases). This CDR3 region has 16 residues. Deletions cut 1 base from V and 5 bases from J, with 17 bases between. The CDR3 DNA follows: TGTGCCAGCAGTTTAGTCTCCACGGGGATCATCGAGACCCAGTACTTC. The encoded protein is CASSLVSTGIIETQYF.

This clonotype has at least ten counts. The chain employs TRBV7-2 and TRBJ2-5; 7 positions match TRBD1. In germline, CDR1 is SGHTA, CDR2 FQGNSA. The V segment lost 1 base and the J segment 5 bases; nucleotides outside the gene matches: 13. The CDR3 spans 17 residues. The CDR3 sequence is CASSLGRGGARSETQYF. The CDR3, as DNA: TGTGCCAGCAGCTTAGGACGAGGGGGCGCTCGGAGTGAGACCCAGTACTTC.

This clonotype was observed at least ten times. The CDR3 loop is CASGRQGNSPLHF. The CDR3 DNA reads TGTGCCAGCGGGAGACAGGGGAACTCACCCCTCCACTTT. The J gene is TRBJ1-6, the V gene TRBV27, with TRBD1 matching 8 bases. The CDR3 is 13 amino acids. CDR1 is MNHEY, CDR2 SMNVEV, per germline (reference sequence). V trimming: 8 bases; J trimming: 10 bases; junction bases outside the gene matches: 7.

The sample holds many counts of this clonotype. V gene TRBV28 combines with J gene TRBJ2-7; 7 positions agree with TRBD1. Per germline, CDR1 MDHEN and CDR2 SYDVKM. CDR3 length: 16 amino acids. Germline trimming cut 2 bases from V and 6 bases from J; bases unmatched to any gene: 13. CDR3 protein: CASSLIEGAPLSEQYF. The CDR3 DNA follows: TGTGCCAGCAGTTTAATTGAGGGGGCCCCTCTCAGCGAGCAGTACTTC.

In its sample, this clonotype was seen many times. Here the CDR3 reads CSARPPRLAGSYNEQFF. The CDR3 nucleotides are TGCAGTGCTAGACCCCCGAGGCTAGCGGGATCCTACAATGAGCAGTTCTTC. The chain joins TRBV20-1 to TRBJ2-1; 9 bases map to TRBD2. This CDR3 is built from 17 residues. The trim removed 2 bases at V and 1 base at J, leaving 9 bases unmatched. The V gene's germline CDR1 is DFQATT and CDR2 SNEGSKA (reference sequence).

This clonotype was seen many times. This chain uses TRBV29-1 with TRBJ2-4; 9 positions match TRBD1. Losses at the gene ends were 6 bases for V and 3 bases for J; bases not matched to a gene: 6. The CDR3 totals 14 residues. Germline CDR1 is SQVTM and CDR2 is ANQGSEA. CDR3 DNA: TGCAGCGTGGCCCGACAGGGGGGCAAAAACATTCAGTACTTC. Translating gives CSVARQGGKNIQYF.

This clonotype was counted at least ten times. This sequence joins TRBV7-2 and TRBJ2-7; 8 positions agree with TRBD1. The trim removed 5 bases at V and 3 bases at J, leaving 12 bases unmatched. This CDR3 contains 16 residues. Germline-derived CDR1 and CDR2 are SGHTA and FQGNSA. The CDR3 spells CASSLRSGQGYYEQYF. As DNA, the CDR3 is TGTGCCAGCAGCCTTAGGTCAGGACAGGGTTACTACGAGCAGTACTTC.

In its sample, this clonotype was seen many times. The gene calls are TRBV29-1 and TRBJ2-3, with a possible D match to TRBD1 (6 bases). V was pared by 3 bases and J by 6 bases, with 10 bases between. The CDR3 has 12 residues. Germline assignment: CDR1 SQVTM and CDR2 ANQGSEA. Here the CDR3 DNA reads TGCAGCGTTGAGGGGGCCCCGGATACGCAGTATTTT. Its protein product is CSVEGAPDTQYF.

This clonotype was seen repeatedly, ten times or more. The chain is built from TRBV4-3 and TRBJ1-5, with D possibly being TRBD1 (5 bases). Germline V gives CDR1 LGHNA, CDR2 YSLEER. V dropped 0 bases and J dropped 2 bases, with 23 bases sitting between them. This CDR3 spans 20 amino acids. This CDR3 is CASSQEIRGAREIGNQPQHF. Here the CDR3 DNA reads TGCGCCAGCAGCCAAGAGATCCGCGGGGCGCGAGAAATAGGCAATCAGCCCCAGCATTTT.

This clonotype has a count of ten or more. V is TRBV3-1 and J is TRBJ1-1; a possible D gene is TRBD1 (6 bases). The germline V gene encodes CDR1 LGHDT and CDR2 YNNKEL (reference sequence). The CDR3 length is 15 residues. Trimming removed 6 bases at V and 0 bases at J, with 14 bases between. The CDR3 reads CASSNSGTMNTEAFF. The CDR3 DNA follows: TGTGCCAGCAGTAACTCCGGGACAATGAACACTGAAGCTTTCTTT.

In this sample, this clonotype turned up many times. The chain carries TRBV6-1 and TRBJ2-7; D gene uncertain. Trimming took off 5 bases at V and 6 bases at J, with 5 bases between the two ends. Germline assignment: CDR1 MNHNS and CDR2 SASEGT. The CDR3 is made up of 10 amino acids. CDR3 sequence reads: CASSYSEQYF. The CDR3 DNA is TGTGCCAGCAGTTACAGCGAGCAGTACTTC.